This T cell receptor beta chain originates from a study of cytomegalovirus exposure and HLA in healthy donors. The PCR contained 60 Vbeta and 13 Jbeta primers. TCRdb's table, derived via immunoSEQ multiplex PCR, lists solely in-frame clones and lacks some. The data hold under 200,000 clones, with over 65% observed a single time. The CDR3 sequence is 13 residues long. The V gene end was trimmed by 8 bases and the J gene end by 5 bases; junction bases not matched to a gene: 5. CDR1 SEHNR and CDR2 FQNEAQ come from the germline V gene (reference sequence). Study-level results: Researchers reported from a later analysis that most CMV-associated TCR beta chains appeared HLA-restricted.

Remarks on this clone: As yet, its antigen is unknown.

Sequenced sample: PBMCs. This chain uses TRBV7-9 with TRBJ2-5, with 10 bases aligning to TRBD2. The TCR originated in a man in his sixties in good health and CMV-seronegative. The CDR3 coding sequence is TGTGCCAGCTCAAGCGGGAGGGGGGAGACCCAGTACTTC. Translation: CASSSGRGETQYF.